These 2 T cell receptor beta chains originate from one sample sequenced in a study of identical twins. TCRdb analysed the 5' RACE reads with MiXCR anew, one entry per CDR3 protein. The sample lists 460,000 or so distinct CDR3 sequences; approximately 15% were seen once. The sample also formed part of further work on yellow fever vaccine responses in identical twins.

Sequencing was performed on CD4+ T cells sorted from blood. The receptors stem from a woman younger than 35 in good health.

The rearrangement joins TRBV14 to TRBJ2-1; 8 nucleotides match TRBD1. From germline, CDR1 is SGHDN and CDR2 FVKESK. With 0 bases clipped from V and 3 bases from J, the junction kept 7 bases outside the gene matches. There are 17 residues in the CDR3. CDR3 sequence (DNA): TGTGCCAGCAGCCAAGAAAGGACAGGGAAGGGCTACAATGAGCAGTTCTTC. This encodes CASSQERTGKGYNEQFF.

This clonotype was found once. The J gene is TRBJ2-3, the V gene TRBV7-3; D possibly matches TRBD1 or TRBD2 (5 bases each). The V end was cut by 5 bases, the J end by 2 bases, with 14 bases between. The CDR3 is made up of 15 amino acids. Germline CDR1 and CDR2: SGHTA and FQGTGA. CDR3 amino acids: CASSPLRGFTDTQYF. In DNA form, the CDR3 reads TGTGCCAGCAGCCCCCTGAGGGGTTTCACAGATACGCAGTATTTT.